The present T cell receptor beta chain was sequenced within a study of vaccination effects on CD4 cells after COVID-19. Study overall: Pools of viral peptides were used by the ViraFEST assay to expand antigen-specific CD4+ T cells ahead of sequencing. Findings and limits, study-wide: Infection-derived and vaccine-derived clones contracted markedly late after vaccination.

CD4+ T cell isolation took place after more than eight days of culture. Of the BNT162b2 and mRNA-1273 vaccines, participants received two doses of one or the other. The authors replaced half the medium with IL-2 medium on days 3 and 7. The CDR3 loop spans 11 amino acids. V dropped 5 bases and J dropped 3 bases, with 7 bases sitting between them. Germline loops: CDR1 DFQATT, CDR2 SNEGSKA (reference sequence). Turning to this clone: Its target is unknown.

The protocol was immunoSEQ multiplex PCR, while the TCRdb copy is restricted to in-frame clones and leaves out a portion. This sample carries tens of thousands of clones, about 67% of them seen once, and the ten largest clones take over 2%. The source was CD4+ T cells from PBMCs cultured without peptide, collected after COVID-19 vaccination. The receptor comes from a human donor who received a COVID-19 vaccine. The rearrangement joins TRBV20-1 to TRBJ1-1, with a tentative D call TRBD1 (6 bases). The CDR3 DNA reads TGCAGTGCTGCAGGGGACACTGAAGCTTTCTTT. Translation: CSAAGDTEAFF.